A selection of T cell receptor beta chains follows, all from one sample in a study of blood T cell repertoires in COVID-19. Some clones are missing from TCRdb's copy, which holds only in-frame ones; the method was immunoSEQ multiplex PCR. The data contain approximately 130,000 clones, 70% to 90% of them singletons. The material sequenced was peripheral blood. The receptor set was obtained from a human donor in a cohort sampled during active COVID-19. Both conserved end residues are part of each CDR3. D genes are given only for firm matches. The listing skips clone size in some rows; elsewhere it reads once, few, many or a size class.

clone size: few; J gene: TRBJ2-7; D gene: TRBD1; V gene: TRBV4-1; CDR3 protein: CASSRQRDRGAYEQYF; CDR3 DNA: TGCGCCAGCAGCCGACAACGGGACAGGGGGGCCTACGAGCAGTACTTC
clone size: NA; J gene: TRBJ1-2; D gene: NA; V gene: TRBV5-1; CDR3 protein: CASTVAAQGYGYTF; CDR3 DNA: TGCGCCAGCACTGTGGCGGCTCAGGGATATGGCTACACCTTC
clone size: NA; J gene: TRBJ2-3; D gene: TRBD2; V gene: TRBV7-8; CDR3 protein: CASSFLAGGDTQYF; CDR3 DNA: TGTGCCAGCAGCTTTCTAGCGGGGGGGGATACGCAGTATTTT
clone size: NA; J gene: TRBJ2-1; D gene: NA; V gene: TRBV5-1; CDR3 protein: CASRSRDSTANEQFF; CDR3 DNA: TGCGCCAGCAGATCGCGGGACTCAACCGCCAATGAGCAGTTCTTC
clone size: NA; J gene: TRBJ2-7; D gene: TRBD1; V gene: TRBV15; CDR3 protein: CATSRRTGTYEQYF; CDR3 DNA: TGTGCCACCAGCAGAAGGACAGGAACCTACGAGCAGTACTTC
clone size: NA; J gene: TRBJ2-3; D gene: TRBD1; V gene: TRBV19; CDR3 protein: CASSALGPGGEDTQYF; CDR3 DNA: TGTGCCAGTAGTGCCCTAGGACCAGGGGGAGAAGATACGCAGTATTTT
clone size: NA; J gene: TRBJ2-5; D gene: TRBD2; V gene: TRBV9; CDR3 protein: CASSVGGGPETQYF; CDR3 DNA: TGTGCCAGCAGCGTCGGGGGGGGGCCGGAGACCCAGTACTTC
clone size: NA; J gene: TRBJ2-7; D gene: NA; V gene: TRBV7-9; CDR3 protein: CASSGGGHWEQYF; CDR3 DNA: TGTGCCAGCAGTGGGGGGGGACACTGGGAGCAGTACTTC
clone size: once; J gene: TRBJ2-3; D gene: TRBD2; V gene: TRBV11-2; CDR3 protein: CASSPWTSGSTDTQYF; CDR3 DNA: TGTGCCAGCAGCCCATGGACTAGCGGTAGCACAGATACGCAGTATTTT
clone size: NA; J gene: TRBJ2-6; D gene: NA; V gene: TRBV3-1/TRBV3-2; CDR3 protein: CASSQRGFSGANVLTF; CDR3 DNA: TGTGCCAGCAGCCAAAGAGGGTTCTCTGGGGCCAACGTCCTGACTTTC
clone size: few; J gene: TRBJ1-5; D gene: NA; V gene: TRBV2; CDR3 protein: CASSEYSENQPQHF; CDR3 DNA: TGTGCCAGCAGTGAATACAGTGAGAATCAGCCCCAGCATTTT
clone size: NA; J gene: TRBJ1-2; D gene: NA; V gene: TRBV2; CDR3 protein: CASSEWGGENYGYTF; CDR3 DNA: TGTGCCAGCAGTGAATGGGGAGGCGAAAACTATGGCTACACCTTC
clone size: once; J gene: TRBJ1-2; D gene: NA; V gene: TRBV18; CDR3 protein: CASSPPSVRGGPGYTF; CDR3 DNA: TGTGCCAGCTCACCACCGAGCGTCCGGGGGGGGCCTGGCTACACCTTC
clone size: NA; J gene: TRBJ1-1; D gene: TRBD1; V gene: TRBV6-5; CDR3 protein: CASRFQAGGNTEAFF; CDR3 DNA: TGTGCCAGCAGATTTCAGGCAGGGGGGAACACTGAAGCTTTCTTT
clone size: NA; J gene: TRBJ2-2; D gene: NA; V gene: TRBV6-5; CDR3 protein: CASSYSGLASAGELFF; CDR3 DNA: TGTGCCAGCAGTTACTCGGGGCTAGCTAGCGCCGGGGAGCTGTTTTTT